What follows are 24 T cell receptor beta chains derived from one specimen sequenced in a study of blood T cell repertoires in COVID-19 (TCRdb year 2020). Receptor libraries were prepared by the immunoSEQ multiplex PCR assay. Entries here come from immuneACCESS through TCRdb and include only in-frame sequences with V and J called. Some clones fail to appear in such tables; in the studies checked, an unresolved V gene covers under half of the shortfall, and the cause of the remainder is unknown. This sample is represented by about 80,000 clones; roughly 80% of them were singletons. The ten largest account for 4.5% to 7% of the sample. Source material: peripheral blood. All receptors derive from a man aged 55 to 70 with active or convalescent COVID-19.

V usage is TRBV3-1 (or the pseudogene TRBV3-2) and J usage is TRBJ1-1; D is undetermined. The V and J ends lost 2 bases and 7 bases respectively, with 11 bases between them. This CDR3 is built from 13 residues. Germline-derived CDR1 and CDR2 are LGHDT and YNNKEL (reference sequence). CDR3 DNA: TGTGCCAGCAGCCAACGGGTGGGAGGTGAAGCTTTCTTT. Residues: CASSQRVGGEAFF.

This chain uses TRBV25-1 with TRBJ1-1; 9 positions agree with TRBD1. The CDR3 is 15 amino acids. CDR1 and CDR2 from the germline V gene are MGHDK and SYGVNS. Germline trimming cut 6 bases from V and 1 base from J; bases unmatched to any gene: 6. The CDR3 bases are TGTGCCAGCAGAGGGGGGGGACAGGGGAACACTGAAGCTTTCTTT. Translation: CASRGGGQGNTEAFF. Filled out from reference TRBV25-1 and TRBJ1-1, the complete variable domain reads EADIYQTPRYLVIGTGKKITLECSQTMGHDKMYWYQQDPGMELHLIHYSYGVNSTEKGDLSSESTVSRIRTEHFPLTLESARPSHTSQYLCASRGGGQGNTEAFFGQGTRLTVV.

V gene TRBV3-1 (or the pseudogene TRBV3-2) combines with J gene TRBJ1-5; 7 bases align to TRBD1. CDR3 length: 14 residues. CDR1 and CDR2 from the germline V gene are LGHDT and YNNKEL (reference sequence). Germline trimming cut 1 base from V and 6 bases from J; bases unmatched to any gene: 3. CDR3 nucleotides: TGTGCCAGCAGCCAAGGACAGGGAGGTCAGCCCCAGCATTTT. Its translation: CASSQGQGGQPQHF.

The CDR3, as DNA: TGTGCCAGCAGTTCCCCAGGGAGGGAGACCCAGTACTTC. Translated, it gives CASSSPGRETQYF. This sequence joins TRBV6-2 or TRBV6-3 and TRBJ2-5; D might be TRBD2 (6 bases). Trimming shortened V by 4 bases and J by 5 bases, and 11 bases separated the two germline ends. The CDR3 covers 13 residues. Germline CDR1 MNHEY, CDR2 SVGEGT.

This chain connects TRBV14 to TRBJ1-3, with D maybe TRBD1 (5 bases). V was shortened by 1 base and J by 0 bases, with 10 bases between the two germline ends. CDR3 length: 16 residues. Germline V gene lookup returns CDR1 SGHDN and CDR2 FVKESK. The CDR3 DNA sequence: TGTGCCAGCAGCCAAGGTGGGACTGTCTCTGGAAACACCATATATTTT. Protein: CASSQGGTVSGNTIYF.

This clone was found a few times. V usage is TRBV11-2 and J usage is TRBJ1-5; unclear D gene. The CDR3 runs to 15 residues. Per the germline V gene, CDR1 is SGHAT and CDR2 is FQNNGV. Trimming shortened V by 0 bases and J by 5 bases, and 11 bases separated the two germline ends. CDR3 in DNA: TGTGCCAGCAGCTTAGAACCAGGCCCTTATCAGCCCCAGCATTTT. Its translation: CASSLEPGPYQPQHF.

J is TRBJ1-1 and V is TRBV5-1, with TRBD1 matching 8 bases. CDR3 size: 15 residues. The junction had 6 bases not matched to a gene; V was cut back by 4 bases and J by 1 base. The germline V gene has CDR1 SGHRS and CDR2 YFSETQ. The CDR3 is CASSPQGAKNTEAFF. The CDR3 nucleotides are TGCGCCAGCAGCCCGCAGGGGGCGAAGAACACTGAAGCTTTCTTT.

In nucleotides, the CDR3 is TGTGCCAGCAGCTTTACAGGGGCTGGAAACACCATATATTTT. This translates into CASSFTGAGNTIYF. V usage is TRBV5-6 and J usage is TRBJ1-3; 7 bases line up with TRBD1. The CDR3 sequence is 14 residues long. Germline CDR1 SGHDT, CDR2 YYEEEE. The junction had 1 base not matched to a gene; V was cut back by 2 bases and J by 2 bases. Complete variable domain (other parts from reference TRBV5-6 and TRBJ1-3): DAGVTQSPTHLIKTRGQQVTLRCSPKSGHDTVSWYQQALGQGPQFIFQYYEEEERQRGNFPDRFSGHQFPNYSSELNVNALLLGDSALYLCASSFTGAGNTIYFGEGSWLTVV.

V usage is TRBV5-8 and J usage is TRBJ2-4, with 8 positions matching TRBD1. Germline V lookup: CDR1 SGHTS, CDR2 YDEGEE. The CDR3 is 14 residues long. With V trimmed by 0 bases and J by 8 bases, 4 bases remained unmatched. The CDR3 spells CASSLAQGADIQYF. DNA of the CDR3: TGTGCCAGCAGCTTGGCTCAGGGGGCGGACATTCAGTACTTC.

This chain links TRBV6-2 or TRBV6-3 with TRBJ2-5, with 9 bases matching TRBD2. CDR1 is MNHEY, CDR2 SVGEGT, per germline. V shed 4 bases, J shed 5 bases, and the junction held 5 bases outside the gene matches. This CDR3 spans 14 amino acids. In DNA, the CDR3 is TGTGCCAGCAGTTCCGGGACTAGCAGCGAGACCCAGTACTTC. Translation gives CASSSGTSSETQYF.

The chain couples TRBV14 to TRBJ1-5; no clear D gene. Trimming took off 1 base at V and 11 bases at J, with 9 bases between the two ends. The germline CDR1 and CDR2 sequences are SGHDN and FVKESK. The CDR3 is 12 residues long. The CDR3 DNA is TGTGCCAGCAGCCAAGGACGAGGAGCCCAGCATTTT. Residues: CASSQGRGAQHF.

Here the CDR3 DNA reads TGTGCCAGCACCCCGGAGAGCGGGGGGGCTAACAATGAGCAGTTCTTC. This codes for CASTPESGGANNEQFF. V is TRBV2 and J is TRBJ2-1; 10 bases agree with TRBD2. In germline, CDR1 is SNHLY, CDR2 FYNNEI. Trimming cost V 7 bases and J 5 bases; bases outside gene matches: 11. The CDR3 covers 16 residues. Full variable domain (missing parts from reference TRBV2 and TRBJ2-1): EPEVTQTPSHQVTQMGQEVILRCVPISNHLYFYWYRQILGQKVEFLVSFYNNEISEKSEIFDDQFSVERPDGSNFTLKIRSTKLEDSAMYFCASTPESGGANNEQFFGPGTRLTVL.

The genes are TRBV7-9 and TRBJ2-1, with 12 bases matching TRBD2. V trimming: 1 base; J trimming: 8 bases; junction bases outside the gene matches: 6. Germline V lookup: CDR1 SEHNR, CDR2 FQNEAQ (reference sequence). The CDR3 covers 16 residues. The CDR3 loop is CASSLGASGGAYEQFF. The DNA of the CDR3 is TGTGCCAGCAGCTTAGGGGCTAGCGGGGGGGCTTATGAGCAGTTCTTC.

The chain employs TRBV2 and TRBJ1-5, with D possibly being TRBD1 (5 bases). Trimming removed 6 bases at V and 2 bases at J, with 17 bases between. The germline gives CDR1 SNHLY, CDR2 FYNNEI. The CDR3 loop spans 16 amino acids. In DNA form, the CDR3 reads TGTGCCAGCAGAACACTCGGGAGGGACGGCAATCAGCCCCAGCATTTT. This encodes CASRTLGRDGNQPQHF. The entire variable domain, with the rest obtained from reference TRBV2 and TRBJ1-5, is as follows: EPEVTQTPSHQVTQMGQEVILRCVPISNHLYFYWYRQILGQKVEFLVSFYNNEISEKSEIFDDQFSVERPDGSNFTLKIRSTKLEDSAMYFCASRTLGRDGNQPQHFGDGTRLSIL.

The J gene is TRBJ2-3, the V gene TRBV19; 11 positions match TRBD2. CDR3 length equals 17 residues. Germline V CDR1 and CDR2: LNHDA, SQIVND (reference sequence). The ends lost 1 base at V and 5 bases at J; junction bases unmatched: 8. In DNA, the CDR3 is TGTGCCAGTAGTATAGGTGGTAGCGGGGGGGCACAAGATACGCAGTATTTT. It encodes CASSIGGSGGAQDTQYF.

V is TRBV6-2 or TRBV6-3 and J is TRBJ2-5; 9 bases are a match to TRBD1. The CDR3 is 14 amino acids. The J segment lost 7 bases and the V segment lost 2 bases, leaving 5 bases of the junction unmatched. Germline-derived CDR1 and CDR2 are MNHEY and SVGEGT. Here the CDR3 DNA reads TGTGCCAGCAGTTACGGGACAGGGATAGGGACCCAGTACTTC. Translated: CASSYGTGIGTQYF.

This clone was counted at least ten times. This chain links TRBV20-1 with TRBJ2-3, with D perhaps TRBD2 (7 bases). This CDR3 spans 17 amino acids. Trimming took off 3 bases at V and 0 bases at J, with 19 bases between the two ends. From germline, CDR1 is DFQATT and CDR2 SNEGSKA (reference sequence). The CDR3 here is CSASGGAGALSTDTQYF. CDR3 DNA sequence: TGCAGTGCTAGTGGGGGGGCGGGGGCCCTGAGCACAGATACGCAGTATTTT.

The chain links TRBV5-4 to TRBJ2-7; 8 nucleotides align to TRBD1. CDR3 length: 13 amino acids. Germline trimming cut 1 base from V and 4 bases from J; bases unmatched to any gene: 1. CDR1 is SGHNT and CDR2 is YYREEE in the germline V gene (reference sequence). The CDR3: CASSLQGAYEQYF. In nucleotides, the CDR3 is TGTGCCAGCAGCTTGCAGGGGGCGTACGAGCAGTACTTC.

The rearrangement joins TRBV3-1 (or the pseudogene TRBV3-2) to TRBJ2-3; D possibly corresponds to TRBD1 (6 bases). The germline V and J ends were trimmed by 4 bases and 2 bases, with 22 bases remaining between them. Per the germline V gene, CDR1 is LGHDT and CDR2 is YNNKEL (reference sequence). This CDR3 comprises 18 residues. The CDR3 coding sequence is TGTGCCAGCAGCCCCTACCACAGGCCCCGGGGACACACAGATACGCAGTATTTT. It yields the protein CASSPYHRPRGHTDTQYF.

The chain is built from TRBV25-1 and TRBJ2-3; 7 nucleotides match TRBD2. V lost 0 bases and J lost 2; bases outside the gene matches: 5. The CDR3 totals 16 residues. Germline V lookup: CDR1 MGHDK, CDR2 SYGVNS. DNA for the CDR3: TGTGCCAGCAGTGAATACCTAGCGGTGAACACAGATACGCAGTATTTT. It codes for CASSEYLAVNTDTQYF. The full variable domain, in which reference TRBV25-1 and TRBJ2-3 provide the parts outside the CDR3, is EADIYQTPRYLVIGTGKKITLECSQTMGHDKMYWYQQDPGMELHLIHYSYGVNSTEKGDLSSESTVSRIRTEHFPLTLESARPSHTSQYLCASSEYLAVNTDTQYFGPGTRLTVL.

The chain links TRBV19 to TRBJ2-2; D might be TRBD2 (6 bases). CDR1 and CDR2 from the germline V gene are LNHDA and SQIVND (reference sequence). This CDR3 comprises 14 residues. Trimming took off 8 bases at V and 1 base at J, with 11 bases between the two ends. The CDR3 sequence: CASREQRNTGELFF. CDR3 sequence (DNA): TGTGCCAGTCGGGAGCAGAGGAACACCGGGGAGCTGTTTTTT.

The chain joins TRBV19 to TRBJ1-1, with 9 nucleotides matching TRBD1. V lost 5 bases, J lost 1 base, and 11 bases stayed unmatched. Germline V gene sequence: CDR1 LNHDA, CDR2 SQIVND (reference sequence). This CDR3 comprises 17 residues. CDR3 nucleotides: TGTGCCAGTAGTTTGATCAGGACAGGGGTCGAGAACACTGAAGCTTTCTTT. Translated, it gives CASSLIRTGVENTEAFF.

The V gene is TRBV16, the J gene TRBJ1-4; TRBD1 agrees at 7 bases. V shed 4 bases, J shed 8 bases, and the junction held 4 bases outside the gene matches. Looked up from germline, CDR1 is KGHSY and CDR2 is FQNENV. The length of the CDR3 is 13 residues. CDR3 DNA: TGTGCCAGCAGCCGCCTGACAGGGGAAAAACTGTTTTTT. Protein sequence: CASSRLTGEKLFF.

The chain is built from TRBV6-4 and TRBJ2-1; 7 bases line up with TRBD1. The CDR3 is 15 residues long. The germline V gene encodes CDR1 MRHNA and CDR2 SNTAGT. Unmatched junction bases numbered 7, after V lost 6 bases and J lost 2 bases. CDR3 in DNA: TGTGCCAGCAGCCCTGACAGGGCACCCTACAATGAGCAGTTCTTC. It translates to CASSPDRAPYNEQFF.